The next 10 T cell receptor beta chains were all read from a single sample in a study of blood T cells in healthy people across ages. Primed by a sample-barcoded 5' primer and a J-beta primer mix, a second PCR proceeded for about 6 to 11 cycles. In TCRdb, the 5' RACE reads were re-called with MiXCR into one record per CDR3 protein. There are approximately 600,000 distinct CDR3 sequences in the sample; approximately 50% occur only once, and roughly 34% lies in the top ten. Specimen: blood. These TCRs come from a man in his sixties in good health.

The rearrangement uses TRBV12-3 or TRBV12-4 and TRBJ2-5, with 9 bases matching TRBD1. The junction had 11 bases not matched to a gene; V was cut back by 7 bases and J by 5 bases. The CDR3 is made up of 15 amino acids. The CDR3, as DNA: TGTGCCAGCACCTCACAGGGGGCATCGGGTGAGACCCAGTACTTC. Translated: CASTSQGASGETQYF.

The chain carries TRBV20-1 and TRBJ1-5; weak D call: TRBD1 (6 bases). This CDR3 contains 14 residues. Germline CDR1 and CDR2: DFQATT and SNEGSKA (reference sequence). V lost 6 bases, J lost 0 bases, and 12 bases lay in between. The CDR3 sequence is CSALRQDSNQPQHF. The CDR3 coding sequence is TGCAGTGCGCTACGACAGGATAGCAATCAGCCCCAGCATTTT.

The chain links TRBV12-3 or TRBV12-4 to TRBJ1-6; TRBD1 might be the D (5 bases). The CDR3 spans 13 residues. Trimming left V 7 bases short and J 8 bases short, with 12 bases between. The DNA for the CDR3 is TGTGCCAGCAACTTGGGGCCCGATTCACCCCTCCACTTT. Its translation: CASNLGPDSPLHF.

The J gene is TRBJ2-5, the V gene TRBV10-3; TRBD2 agrees at 9 bases. This CDR3 comprises 15 residues. J was trimmed by 1 base and V by 6 bases; bases with no gene match: 6. CDR1 and CDR2 (germline): ENHRY, SYGVKD. CDR3 DNA: TGTGCCATCAGGGAAGCGGGGGGCTCCCAAGAGACCCAGTACTTC. This gives the protein CAIREAGGSQETQYF.

A word on this clonotype: A single base separates this from a much larger clone, so it may be a read error. The rearrangement joins TRBV4-2 to TRBJ2-1; no clear D gene. V was clipped by 3 bases and J by 10 bases, with 16 bases between them. This CDR3 is 14 amino acids long. Germline V gives CDR1 LGHNA, CDR2 YNFKEQ. CDR3 sequence (DNA): TGTGCCAGCAGCCATCCCCCGGGCAGCTACGAGCAGTTCTTC. Residues: CASSHPPGSYEQFF.

The J gene is TRBJ2-1, the V gene TRBV4-1; TRBD1 aligns across 10 bases. Germline CDR1 is MGHRA and CDR2 is YSYEKL. The junction had 9 bases not matched to a gene; V was cut back by 1 base and J by 9 bases. The CDR3 is 16 residues long. The CDR3 DNA sequence: TGCGCCAGCAGCCAAGCGGGGACAGGGGACTTCACTGAGCAGTTCTTC. The encoded protein is CASSQAGTGDFTEQFF.

This sequence joins TRBV7-8 and TRBJ1-2; 7 bases are a match to TRBD1. This CDR3 is 15 amino acids long. Trimming took 5 bases from V and 4 from J; bases not matched to a gene: 10. Germline V CDR1 and CDR2: SGHVS, FQNEAQ. The CDR3 loop is CASSVNRGEGYGYTF. CDR3 in DNA: TGTGCCAGCAGCGTCAACAGGGGCGAGGGCTATGGCTACACCTTC.

This clonotype appeared a single time. Germline is not matched at one junction end, which may reflect a read error. The chain uses TRBV25-1 and TRBJ2-5, with D unresolved. CDR1 is MGHDK and CDR2 is SYGVNS in the germline V gene. CDR3 length: 13 residues. The CDR3, as DNA: TGTACCAGCACAAACTCCTTAAAAGAGACCCAGTACTTC. Protein: CTSTNSLKETQYF.

This clonotype has only one observation. This chain uses TRBV4-2 with TRBJ1-2; D is unclear. V gave up 0 bases and J gave up 4 bases, with 12 bases separating them. Germline V gives CDR1 LGHNA, CDR2 YNFKEQ. The CDR3 is made up of 15 amino acids. The CDR3 spells CASSQDREGVYGYTF. CDR3 DNA: TGTGCCAGCAGCCAAGATCGCGAGGGAGTCTATGGCTACACCTTC.

The J gene is TRBJ2-1, the V gene TRBV2, with 11 bases fitting TRBD2. The CDR3 runs 14 residues. In germline, CDR1 is SNHLY, CDR2 FYNNEI. V gave up 7 bases and J gave up 4 bases; unmatched junction bases: 3. The CDR3 nucleotides read TGTGCCAGCACGCGACTAGCGGGGTACAATGAGCAGTTCTTC. This sequence encodes CASTRLAGYNEQFF.